This T cell receptor (beta chain) emerged from a study of T cell repertoires in cytomegalovirus infection. Study-wide context: Well-studied HLA-B-restricted CMV epitopes were used in the study alongside recently identified HLA-C-restricted ones. Both a matching HLA type and CMV infection were indicated by public TCR beta signatures. Study-wide results and caveats: Carriers of CMV and the relevant HLA type were discriminated by public TCR beta frequency. HLA-C-restricted TCR beta clonotypes specific for CMV led the ex vivo response.

This CDR3 has 13 residues. Germline CDR1 SGHVS, CDR2 FQNEAQ. With 5 bases removed from V and 9 bases from J, the gap between germline ends came to 14 bases. In TCRdb, the reads were re-called with MiXCR into one record per CDR3 protein. The data hold 86,000 or so distinct CDR3 sequences, with roughly a quarter observed a single time. This clonotype appeared many times. Its antigen is currently unknown. Sequenced here: CD8+ T cells from cultured PBMCs, sampled from culture after CMV antigen stimulation. This chain uses TRBV7-8 with TRBJ2-1; D remains ambiguous. The source is a human donor in good health (CMV status not recorded). Some clones in this sample may be carry-over from other donors' samples. The CDR3: CASSAGPSSEQFF. For the CDR3, the DNA is TGTGCCAGCAGCGCCGGCCCTAGTAGTGAGCAGTTCTTC.